One and the same sample provided the 31 T cell receptor beta chains below, sequenced in a study of siplizumab effects on memory and regulatory T cells. Assay used: immunoSEQ multiplex PCR; TCRdb lists only in-frame clones, some missing. This repertoire shows about 100,000 clones, approximately 91% found once; its top ten account for around 12%. The specimen sequenced was non-Treg CD4+ T cells sorted from blood. Receptor source: a human donor in good health.

The CDR3 protein is CASSLVLLERRAGELFF. The CDR3 region has the DNA TGCGCCAGCAGCTTGGTCCTACTAGAACGAAGGGCCGGGGAGCTGTTTTTT. The chain joins TRBV5-1 to TRBJ2-2, with D possibly matching TRBD2 (5 bases). Per the germline V gene, CDR1 is SGHRS and CDR2 is YFSETQ. The CDR3 contains 17 residues. V was cut by 0 bases and J by 6 bases, with 18 bases left in between.

CDR3 in amino acids: CASSRQGNNGYTF. The CDR3 bases are TGTGCCAGCAGCCGACAGGGGAATAATGGCTACACCTTC. J is TRBJ1-2 and V is TRBV6-1; 8 nucleotides align to TRBD1. V trimming: 6 bases; J trimming: 6 bases; junction bases outside the gene matches: 6. Looked up from germline, CDR1 is MNHNS and CDR2 is SASEGT. This CDR3 is 13 amino acids long.

The V gene is TRBV2, the J gene TRBJ2-3; D ambiguous. The germline gives CDR1 SNHLY, CDR2 FYNNEI. The CDR3 totals 14 residues. With 3 bases removed from V and 3 bases from J, the gap between germline ends came to 10 bases. The CDR3 reads CASSDASGTDTQYF. CDR3 sequence (DNA): TGTGCCAGCAGTGACGCTTCGGGTACAGATACGCAGTATTTT.

A few counts support this clone. This chain connects TRBV30 to TRBJ1-1; D is unclear. V dropped 1 base and J dropped 6 bases, with 9 bases sitting between them. The CDR3 has 12 residues. Germline V lookup: CDR1 GTSNPN, CDR2 SVGIG (reference sequence). CDR3 loop: CAWSGGFSEAFF. The CDR3 DNA reads as TGTGCCTGGAGTGGGGGATTCTCTGAAGCTTTCTTT.

The gene calls are TRBV10-3 and TRBJ1-1; 10 bases line up with TRBD1. Losses at the gene ends were 3 bases for V and 1 base for J; bases not matched to a gene: 5. This CDR3 has 16 amino acids. The germline V gene encodes CDR1 ENHRY and CDR2 SYGVKD. The CDR3 region has the DNA TGTGCCATCAGTGACCCTGGGGACAGGGGGAACACTGAAGCTTTCTTT. This gives the protein CAISDPGDRGNTEAFF.

This clone was found once. This rearrangement joins TRBV9 to TRBJ1-2, with 8 positions matching TRBD1. V shed 3 bases, J shed 8 bases, and the junction held 3 bases outside the gene matches. The CDR3 has 12 amino acids. Germline V gene sequence: CDR1 SGDLS, CDR2 YYNGEE. Here the CDR3 reads CASSGTGRGYTF. The DNA of the CDR3 is TGTGCCAGCAGCGGGACAGGGCGCGGCTACACCTTC.

The chain uses TRBV11-1 and TRBJ2-2, with a weak D call TRBD2 (6 bases). The CDR3 covers 14 residues. From germline, CDR1 is SGHAT and CDR2 FQDESV (reference sequence). Deletions cut 4 bases from V and 9 bases from J, with 15 bases between. The CDR3 loop reads CASSSDAGLRELFF. CDR3 DNA: TGTGCCAGCAGCTCGGATGCGGGGCTCCGGGAGCTGTTTTTT.

This clone was picked up one time. CDR3 bases: TGTGCCACCAGCAGGGGAGGTACTCCCGGGAGGACCGACGGGCAGTTCTTC. Its protein is CATSRGGTPGRTDGQFF. The chain is built from TRBV15 and TRBJ2-1; the match to TRBD2 covers 7 bases. This CDR3 region has 17 residues. V gave up 3 bases and J gave up 12 bases; unmatched junction bases: 20. Looked up from germline, CDR1 is LNHNV and CDR2 is YYDKDF (reference sequence).

The CDR3 region has the DNA TGTGCCAGCAGTGCCCAGACAGGGAGTTTCTACAATGAGCAGTTCTTC. It encodes CASSAQTGSFYNEQFF. The chain is built from TRBV25-1 and TRBJ2-1; 7 nucleotides align to TRBD1. The junction had 9 bases not matched to a gene; V was cut back by 4 bases and J by 3 bases. Per the germline V gene, CDR1 is MGHDK and CDR2 is SYGVNS. This CDR3 has 16 residues.

The V call is TRBV27, the J call TRBJ2-7, with D perhaps TRBD2 (6 bases). Trimming stripped 3 bases from V and 0 bases from J, with 12 bases between. The CDR3 loop spans 15 amino acids. Germline V CDR1 and CDR2: MNHEY, SMNVEV (reference sequence). CDR3 sequence: CASSFGRDFSYEQYF. In nucleotides, the CDR3 is TGTGCCAGCAGTTTTGGGCGGGACTTCTCCTACGAGCAGTACTTC.

This chain connects TRBV9 to TRBJ2-7; the D gene is possibly TRBD2 (5 bases). Germline loops: CDR1 SGDLS, CDR2 YYNGEE. This CDR3 is 13 amino acids long. The germline V and J ends were trimmed by 3 bases and 5 bases, with 12 bases remaining between them. CDR3 protein: CASSGRLRHEQYF. As DNA, the CDR3 is TGTGCCAGCAGCGGAAGACTAAGGCACGAGCAGTACTTC.

The rearrangement uses TRBV4-1 and TRBJ2-2; TRBD1 might be the D (5 bases). The CDR3 consists of 13 residues. V gave up 5 bases and J gave up 4 bases, with 8 bases separating them. CDR1 MGHRA and CDR2 YSYEKL come from the germline V gene. The CDR3 DNA reads as TGCGCCAGCAGCTGGGGCAGCACCGGGGAGCTGTTTTTT. This gives the protein CASSWGSTGELFF.

CDR3 amino acids: CASSSTLHYTDTQYF. CDR3 bases: TGTGCCAGCAGTTCGACTTTGCATTACACAGATACGCAGTATTTT. The chain couples TRBV28 to TRBJ2-3; unclear D gene. The V gene lost 4 bases and the J gene lost 2 bases, with 13 bases spanning the gap. Germline CDR1 reads MDHEN; CDR2 reads SYDVKM. There are 15 residues in the CDR3. Full variable domain (rest looked up from reference TRBV28 and TRBJ2-3): DVKVTQSSRYLVKRTGEKVFLECVQDMDHENMFWYRQDPGLGLRLIYFSYDVKMKEKGDIPEGYSVSREKKERFSLILESASTNQTSMYLCASSSTLHYTDTQYFGPGTRLTVL.

V is TRBV28 and J is TRBJ2-7; 9 bases align to TRBD2. The CDR3 runs to 17 residues. V lost 3 bases and J lost 6; bases outside the gene matches: 15. CDR1 is MDHEN, CDR2 SYDVKM, per germline. This chain's CDR3 is CASSFGGASGRFFEQYF. The CDR3 bases are TGTGCCAGCAGTTTCGGGGGCGCGAGCGGGAGGTTCTTCGAGCAGTACTTC.

This chain connects TRBV9 to TRBJ2-3, with 15 bases aligning to TRBD2. V dropped 4 bases and J dropped 4; count of bases not matched to a gene: 7. Germline loops: CDR1 SGDLS, CDR2 YYNGEE. The CDR3 sequence is 17 residues long. The CDR3 reads CASSSGLAGGMADTQYF. The CDR3 nucleotides are TGTGCCAGCAGCTCCGGACTAGCGGGGGGGATGGCAGATACGCAGTATTTT.

V is TRBV11-3 and J is TRBJ2-5; the D gene is possibly TRBD2 (6 bases). Trimming removed 1 base at V and 6 bases at J, with 12 bases between. Germline lookup yields CDR1 SGHNT and CDR2 YENEEA. The length of the CDR3 is 14 residues. The CDR3 DNA reads TGTGCCAGCAGCTTAGGAGCGGGCGCGCAGACCCAGTACTTC. Translating gives CASSLGAGAQTQYF.

V gene TRBV4-1 combines with J gene TRBJ2-5, with 7 bases matching TRBD2. Trimming at V came to 0 bases and at J to 5 bases, leaving 3 bases not matched to a gene. The length of the CDR3 is 14 residues. Germline V CDR1 and CDR2: MGHRA, YSYEKL. The CDR3 loop is CASSQDVGRETQYF. The CDR3 bases are TGCGCCAGCAGCCAAGATGTCGGGAGGGAGACCCAGTACTTC.

J is TRBJ1-2 and V is TRBV30; D gene ambiguous. Germline CDR1 reads GTSNPN; CDR2 reads SVGIG (reference sequence). There are 12 residues in the CDR3. The germline V and J ends were trimmed by 8 bases and 7 bases, with 17 bases remaining between them. For the CDR3, the DNA is TGTGCCGGCTCTATAGGACTGCTTGGCTACACCTTC. Amino acids: CAGSIGLLGYTF.

The chain recombines TRBV5-1 with TRBJ2-3; 11 nucleotides line up with TRBD2. Germline V gives CDR1 SGHRS, CDR2 YFSETQ. CDR3 size: 15 residues. The junction had 6 bases not matched to a gene; V was cut back by 5 bases and J by 4 bases. In DNA, the CDR3 is TGCGCCAGCAGTCCATTAGCGGGAGGGCCAGATACGCAGTATTTT. Protein sequence: CASSPLAGGPDTQYF. The complete variable domain, with remaining parts taken from reference TRBV5-1 and TRBJ2-3, reads KAGVTQTPRYLIKTRGQQVTLSCSPISGHRSVSWYQQTPGQGLQFLFEYFSETQRNKGNFPGRFSGRQFSNSRSEMNVSTLELGDSALYLCASSPLAGGPDTQYFGPGTRLTVL.

This chain uses TRBV6-1 with TRBJ1-5; D possibly corresponds to TRBD1 (6 bases). Germline CDR1 and CDR2: MNHNS and SASEGT. The CDR3 runs to 15 residues. Trimming removed 6 bases from V and 2 bases from J, with 14 bases in between. The DNA of the CDR3 is TGTGCCAGCAGAGCCGGGACACCCGGCAATCAGCCCCAGCATTTT. This sequence encodes CASRAGTPGNQPQHF.

This chain connects TRBV15 to TRBJ1-4; no firm D call. The CDR3 contains 15 residues. The V and J ends lost 0 bases and 6 bases respectively, with 11 bases between them. Germline V gene lookup returns CDR1 LNHNV and CDR2 YYDKDF (reference sequence). CDR3 sequence reads: CATSRDMGRDEKLFF. The CDR3 coding sequence is TGTGCCACCAGCAGAGATATGGGGAGGGATGAAAAACTGTTTTTT.

This chain joins TRBV15 and TRBJ2-7; possibly TRBD2 for D (6 bases). Trimming pared 5 bases from V and 2 bases from J, leaving 19 bases between. The CDR3 is 16 residues long. Germline V lookup: CDR1 LNHNV, CDR2 YYDKDF (reference sequence). The CDR3 region is CATSGLPGRTTYEQYF. In nucleotides, the CDR3 is TGTGCCACCAGCGGACTCCCGGGACGGACTACCTACGAGCAGTACTTC.

The V gene is TRBV10-3, the J gene TRBJ2-1, with TRBD2 identical over 7 bases. After removal of 2 bases from V and 4 bases from J, the junction contained 8 bases not matched to a gene. The germline V gene encodes CDR1 ENHRY and CDR2 SYGVKD. There are 16 residues in the CDR3. The CDR3 DNA follows: TGTGCCATCAGTGAGGAGGGTAGCGGGCCTTACAATGAGCAGTTCTTC. This sequence encodes CAISEEGSGPYNEQFF.

The chain uses TRBV7-8 and TRBJ1-5; D may be TRBD1 (6 bases). The V gene lost 5 bases and the J gene lost 2 bases, with 16 bases spanning the gap. The CDR3 length is 16 residues. Per germline, CDR1 SGHVS and CDR2 FQNEAQ. The CDR3 DNA follows: TGTGCCAGCAGCACACTCTACAGGGAAGGCAATCAGCCCCAGCATTTT. This encodes CASSTLYREGNQPQHF.

This chain connects TRBV19 to TRBJ1-2, with 9 positions matching TRBD1. V lost 3 bases and J lost 2; bases outside the gene matches: 1. The germline gives CDR1 LNHDA, CDR2 SQIVND (reference sequence). The CDR3 sequence is 14 residues long. CDR3 DNA sequence: TGTGCCAGTAGTATCGGACAGGGGAACTATGGCTACACCTTC. Translation gives CASSIGQGNYGYTF.

This clone was counted a single time. The chain uses TRBV25-1 and TRBJ2-7, with D perhaps TRBD1 or TRBD2 (5 bases each). The CDR3 has 14 amino acids. V was trimmed by 1 base and J by 6 bases, leaving 13 bases between them. The germline V gene has CDR1 MGHDK and CDR2 SYGVNS. CDR3 DNA: TGTGCCAGCAGTGAATGGAGAGGGACGGGCGAGCAGTACTTC. The encoded protein is CASSEWRGTGEQYF.

V is TRBV18 and J is TRBJ1-1, with a weak D call TRBD1 (5 bases). The V gene's germline CDR1 is KGHSH and CDR2 LQKENI. The CDR3 length is 16 residues. Trimming pared 4 bases from V and 4 bases from J, leaving 19 bases between. In nucleotides, the CDR3 is TGTGCCAGCTCACTCACCGGGACTCAGGACGGCACTGAAGCTTTCTTT. Translated, it gives CASSLTGTQDGTEAFF.

This sequence joins TRBV7-2 and TRBJ2-2; D is ambiguous. The germline V gene encodes CDR1 SGHTA and CDR2 FQGNSA. Trimming stripped 5 bases from V and 7 bases from J, with 8 bases between. The CDR3 has 12 amino acids. The CDR3 loop is CASSPPLGELFF. The CDR3, as DNA: TGTGCCAGCAGCCCACCACTCGGGGAGCTGTTTTTT.

This chain uses TRBV20-1 with TRBJ1-1; D remains ambiguous. Germline lookup yields CDR1 DFQATT and CDR2 SNEGSKA (reference sequence). The CDR3 extends over 10 amino acids. Trimming pared 3 bases from V and 1 base from J, leaving 0 bases between. The CDR3 protein is CSARNTEAFF. The CDR3 DNA follows: TGCAGTGCTAGGAACACTGAAGCTTTCTTT.

The chain employs TRBV11-3 and TRBJ2-1; D perhaps matches TRBD2 (7 bases). The CDR3 extends over 15 amino acids. Trimming shortened V by 2 bases and J by 6 bases, and 14 bases separated the two germline ends. The germline gives CDR1 SGHNT, CDR2 YENEEA. In DNA form, the CDR3 reads TGTGCCAGCAGCTTATCTAGAGGGGGGGGCAATGAGCAGTTCTTC. This sequence encodes CASSLSRGGGNEQFF.

This clone was counted once. This chain uses TRBV5-1 with TRBJ2-3, with TRBD2 identical over 7 bases. J gave up 4 bases and V 5 bases, and 7 bases lay outside the gene matches. This CDR3 is built from 14 residues. Germline lookup yields CDR1 SGHRS and CDR2 YFSETQ. The CDR3 DNA reads TGCGCCAGCAGTTCCGGGGGGTATGCAGATACGCAGTATTTT. Translated: CASSSGGYADTQYF. Variable domain in full (rest from reference TRBV5-1 and TRBJ2-3): KAGVTQTPRYLIKTRGQQVTLSCSPISGHRSVSWYQQTPGQGLQFLFEYFSETQRNKGNFPGRFSGRQFSNSRSEMNVSTLELGDSALYLCASSSGGYADTQYFGPGTRLTVL.